This record looks at one TCR beta chain sequence and its context. The repertoire was sequenced with immunoSEQ multiplex PCR; TCRdb's copy has only in-frame clones and lacks some. The sample lists about 180,000 clones, 94% occurring once. The record originates from a study of control samples from healthy donors and cancer patients. Trimming left V 5 bases short and J 2 bases short, with 12 bases between. The CDR3 length is 15 residues. CDR1 and CDR2 (germline): MNHEY, SVGAGI. This chain joins TRBV6-5 and TRBJ1-4; TRBD1 is a possible D gene (6 bases). The source of this sequence is a woman aged 18 to 35 in good health. The specimen was blood. CDR3 sequence (DNA): TGTGCCAGCAGTCCTGGGACAAATACTAATGAAAAACTGTTTTTT. Encoded protein: CASSPGTNTNEKLFF.